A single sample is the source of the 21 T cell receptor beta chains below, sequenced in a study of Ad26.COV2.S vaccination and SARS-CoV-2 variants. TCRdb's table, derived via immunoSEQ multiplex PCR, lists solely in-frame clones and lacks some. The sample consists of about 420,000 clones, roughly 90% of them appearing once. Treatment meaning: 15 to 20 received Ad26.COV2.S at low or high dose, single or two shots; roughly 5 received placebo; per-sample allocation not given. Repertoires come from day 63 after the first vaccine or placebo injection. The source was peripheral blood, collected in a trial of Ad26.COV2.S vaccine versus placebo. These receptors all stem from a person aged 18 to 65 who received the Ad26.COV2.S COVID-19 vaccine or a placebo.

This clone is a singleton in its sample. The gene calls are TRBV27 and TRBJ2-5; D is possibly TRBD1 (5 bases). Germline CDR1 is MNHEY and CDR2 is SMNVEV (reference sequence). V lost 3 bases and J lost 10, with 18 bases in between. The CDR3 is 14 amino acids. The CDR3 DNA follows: TGTGCCAGCAGTTTCCTACAGGACCGAGGTGGCCAGTACTTC. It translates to CASSFLQDRGGQYF.

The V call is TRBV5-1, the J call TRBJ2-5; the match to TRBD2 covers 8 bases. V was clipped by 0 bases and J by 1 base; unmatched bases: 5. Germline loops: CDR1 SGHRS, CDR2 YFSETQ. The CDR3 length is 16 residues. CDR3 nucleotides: TGCGCCAGCAGCTTGGTTGGCGGGGGGTTCCAAGAGACCCAGTACTTC. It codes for CASSLVGGGFQETQYF.

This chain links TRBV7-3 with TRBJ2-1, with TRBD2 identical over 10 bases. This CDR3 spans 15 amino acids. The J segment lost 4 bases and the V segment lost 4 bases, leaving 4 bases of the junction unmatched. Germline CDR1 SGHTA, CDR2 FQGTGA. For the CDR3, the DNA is TGTGCCAGCAGCTCTCTAGCGGGGGAGTACAATGAGCAGTTCTTC. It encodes CASSSLAGEYNEQFF.

This CDR3 reads CASKWATLDTIYF. The CDR3 DNA reads TGTGCCAGCAAATGGGCAACCTTGGACACCATATATTTT. The chain has TRBV28 and TRBJ1-3; D ambiguous. CDR3 length equals 13 residues. V shed 7 bases and J shed 8 bases, with 15 bases lying between them. CDR1 MDHEN and CDR2 SYDVKM come from the germline V gene.

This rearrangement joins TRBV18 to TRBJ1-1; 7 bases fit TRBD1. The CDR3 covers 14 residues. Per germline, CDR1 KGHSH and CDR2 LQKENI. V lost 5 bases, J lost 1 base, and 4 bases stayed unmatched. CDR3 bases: TGTGCCAGCTCAGTTCGGACAGGGAACACTGAAGCTTTCTTT. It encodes CASSVRTGNTEAFF.

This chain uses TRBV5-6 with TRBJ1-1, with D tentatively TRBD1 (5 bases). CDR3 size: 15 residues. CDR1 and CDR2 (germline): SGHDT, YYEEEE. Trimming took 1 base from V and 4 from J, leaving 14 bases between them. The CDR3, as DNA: TGTGCCAGCAGCTTGATAGGGGAATGGGTCACTGAAGCTTTCTTT. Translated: CASSLIGEWVTEAFF.

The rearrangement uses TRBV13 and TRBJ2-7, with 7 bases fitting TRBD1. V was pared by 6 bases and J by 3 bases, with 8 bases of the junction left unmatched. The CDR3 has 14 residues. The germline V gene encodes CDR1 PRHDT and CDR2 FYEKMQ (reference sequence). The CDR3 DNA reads TGTGCCAGCAGTCTCCGGGACAGTGGCTACGAGCAGTACTTC. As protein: CASSLRDSGYEQYF. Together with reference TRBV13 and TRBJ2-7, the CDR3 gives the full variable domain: AAGVIQSPRHLIKEKRETATLKCYPIPRHDTVYWYQQGPGQDPQFLISFYEKMQSDKGSIPDRFSAQQFSDYHSELNMSSLELGDSALYFCASSLRDSGYEQYFGPGTRLTVT.

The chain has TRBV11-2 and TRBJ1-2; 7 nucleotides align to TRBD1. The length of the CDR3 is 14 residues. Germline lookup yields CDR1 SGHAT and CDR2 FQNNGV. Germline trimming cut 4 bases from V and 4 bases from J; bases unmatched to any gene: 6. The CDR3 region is CASSYQTGSYGYTF. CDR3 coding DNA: TGTGCCAGCAGCTACCAGACAGGGTCCTATGGCTACACCTTC.

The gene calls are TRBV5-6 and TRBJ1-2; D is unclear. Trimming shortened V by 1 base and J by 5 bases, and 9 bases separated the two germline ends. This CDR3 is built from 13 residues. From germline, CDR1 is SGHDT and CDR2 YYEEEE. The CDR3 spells CASSLLPSYGYTF. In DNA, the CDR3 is TGTGCCAGCAGCTTGTTGCCTTCTTATGGCTACACCTTC.

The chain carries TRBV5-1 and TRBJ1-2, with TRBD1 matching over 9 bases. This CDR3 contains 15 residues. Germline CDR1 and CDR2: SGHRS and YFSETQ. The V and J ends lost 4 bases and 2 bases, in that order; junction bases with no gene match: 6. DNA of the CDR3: TGCGCCAGCAGCGCTGGACAGGGGTGGAACTATGGCTACACCTTC. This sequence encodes CASSAGQGWNYGYTF. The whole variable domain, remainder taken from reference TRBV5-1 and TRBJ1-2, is KAGVTQTPRYLIKTRGQQVTLSCSPISGHRSVSWYQQTPGQGLQFLFEYFSETQRNKGNFPGRFSGRQFSNSRSEMNVSTLELGDSALYLCASSAGQGWNYGYTFGSGTRLTVV.

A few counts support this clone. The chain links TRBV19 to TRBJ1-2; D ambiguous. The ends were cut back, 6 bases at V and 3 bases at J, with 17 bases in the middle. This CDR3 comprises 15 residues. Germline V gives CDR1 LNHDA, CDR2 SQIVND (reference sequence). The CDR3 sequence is CASSIGQPLYYGYTF. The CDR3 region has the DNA TGTGCCAGTAGCATCGGGCAACCACTCTACTATGGCTACACCTTC.

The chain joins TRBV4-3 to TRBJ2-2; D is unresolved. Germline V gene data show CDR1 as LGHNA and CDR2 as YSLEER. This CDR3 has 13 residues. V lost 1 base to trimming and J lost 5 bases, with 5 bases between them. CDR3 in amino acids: CASSQGRTGELFF. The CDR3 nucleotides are TGCGCCAGCAGCCAAGGGAGAACCGGGGAGCTGTTTTTT.

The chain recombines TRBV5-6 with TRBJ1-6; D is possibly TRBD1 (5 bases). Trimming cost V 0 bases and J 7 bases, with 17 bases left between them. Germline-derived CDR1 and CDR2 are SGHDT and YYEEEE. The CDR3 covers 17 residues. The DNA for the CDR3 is TGTGCCAGCAGCTTGGCCGGGGCCGTTACGCTAAATTCACCCCTCCACTTT. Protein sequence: CASSLAGAVTLNSPLHF.

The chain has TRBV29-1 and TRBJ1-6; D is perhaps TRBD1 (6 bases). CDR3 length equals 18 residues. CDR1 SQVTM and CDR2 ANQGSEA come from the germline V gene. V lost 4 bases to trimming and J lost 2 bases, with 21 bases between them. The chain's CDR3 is CSVVLGQGFVAYNSPLHF. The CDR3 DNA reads TGCAGCGTTGTTCTAGGGCAGGGGTTTGTCGCCTATAATTCACCCCTCCACTTT.

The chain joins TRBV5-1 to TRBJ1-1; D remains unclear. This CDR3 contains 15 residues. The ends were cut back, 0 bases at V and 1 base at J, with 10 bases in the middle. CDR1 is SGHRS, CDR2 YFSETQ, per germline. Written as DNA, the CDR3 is TGCGCCAGCAGCTTGGGGAGTGGGGAGAACACTGAAGCTTTCTTT. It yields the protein CASSLGSGENTEAFF.

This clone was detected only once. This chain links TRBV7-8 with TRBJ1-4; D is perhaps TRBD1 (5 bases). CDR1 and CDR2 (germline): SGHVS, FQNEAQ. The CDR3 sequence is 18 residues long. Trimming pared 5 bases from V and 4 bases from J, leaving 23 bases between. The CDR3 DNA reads TGTGCCAGCAGCACCCGACAGACCACAACTGAATATAATGAAAAACTGTTTTTT. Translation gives CASSTRQTTTEYNEKLFF. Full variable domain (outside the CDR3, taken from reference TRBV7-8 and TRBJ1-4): GAGVSQSPRYKVAKRGQDVALRCDPISGHVSLFWYQQALGQGPEFLTYFQNEAQLDKSGLPSDRFFAERPEGSVSTLKIQRTQQEDSAVYLCASSTRQTTTEYNEKLFFGSGTQLSVL.

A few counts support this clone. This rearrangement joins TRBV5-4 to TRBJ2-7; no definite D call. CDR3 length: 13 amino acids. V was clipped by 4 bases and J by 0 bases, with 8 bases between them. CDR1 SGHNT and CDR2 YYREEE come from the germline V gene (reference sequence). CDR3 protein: CASSRRNSYEQYF. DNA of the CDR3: TGTGCCAGCAGCCGACGGAACTCCTACGAGCAGTACTTC. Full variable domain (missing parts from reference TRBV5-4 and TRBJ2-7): ETGVTQSPTHLIKTRGQQVTLRCSSQSGHNTVSWYQQALGQGPQFIFQYYREEENGRGNFPPRFSGLQFPNYSSELNVNALELDDSALYLCASSRRNSYEQYFGPGTRLTVT.

CDR3 sequence reads: CASSLASQETQYF. In DNA form, the CDR3 reads TGCGCCAGCAGCTTGGCCAGCCAAGAGACCCAGTACTTC. The chain carries TRBV5-1 and TRBJ2-5; D remains unclear. The CDR3 spans 13 residues. Trimming stripped 0 bases from V and 1 base from J, with 4 bases between. Germline CDR1 SGHRS, CDR2 YFSETQ.

The CDR3 loop reads CASRSGTGYNEQFF. CDR3 nucleotide sequence: TGTGCCAGCAGATCCGGGACAGGCTACAATGAGCAGTTCTTC. The chain is built from TRBV7-2 and TRBJ2-1; 8 bases agree with TRBD1. CDR3 length: 14 residues. V trimming: 6 bases; J trimming: 3 bases; junction bases outside the gene matches: 4. Germline CDR1 and CDR2: SGHTA and FQGNSA.

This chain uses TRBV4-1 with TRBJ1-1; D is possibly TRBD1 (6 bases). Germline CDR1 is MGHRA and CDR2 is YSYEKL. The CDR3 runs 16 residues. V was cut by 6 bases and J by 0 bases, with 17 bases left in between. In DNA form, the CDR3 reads TGCGCCAGCAGTAGGAGGGGGATCGGAATGAACACTGAAGCTTTCTTT. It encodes CASSRRGIGMNTEAFF.

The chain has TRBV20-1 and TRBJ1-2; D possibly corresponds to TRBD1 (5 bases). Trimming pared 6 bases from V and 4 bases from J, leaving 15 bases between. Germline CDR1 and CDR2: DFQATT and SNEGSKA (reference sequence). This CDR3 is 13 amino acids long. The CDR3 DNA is TGCAGTGCAAGTCGCCAGGGTACCTATGGCTACACCTTC. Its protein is CSASRQGTYGYTF.